Below, 10 T cell receptor beta chains from the same sample are listed, as sequenced in a study of cytomegalovirus exposure and HLA in healthy donors. PCR amplification relied on 60 Vbeta primers (plus 13 Jbeta primers). Sequencing was performed with immunoSEQ multiplex PCR; in TCRdb, only in-frame clones are kept and a portion is missing. The table shows around 62,000 clones, with roughly 80% occurring only once. The sample consisted of PBMCs. Receptor source: a male donor in good health and CMV-seropositive.

The rearrangement links TRBV4-3 to TRBJ1-2; 10 bases are shared with TRBD1. The V gene end was trimmed by 0 bases and the J gene end by 8 bases; junction bases not matched to a gene: 15. This CDR3 comprises 18 residues. In germline, CDR1 is LGHNA, CDR2 YSLEER. CDR3 residues: CASSQDVVTGTGAYGYTF. The CDR3 DNA is TGCGCCAGCAGCCAAGACGTAGTGACCGGGACAGGGGCTTACGGCTACACCTTC.

The V gene is TRBV7-2, the J gene TRBJ2-1; the match to TRBD2 covers 7 bases. CDR3 size: 18 residues. Germline V gene lookup returns CDR1 SGHTA and CDR2 FQGNSA. V trimming: 1 base; J trimming: 1 base; junction bases outside the gene matches: 10. In DNA form, the CDR3 reads TGTGCCAGCAGCTTAGTGTGGTCGCGCGGGGGTTCCTACAATGAGCAGTTCTTC. Protein product: CASSLVWSRGGSYNEQFF.

The V and J genes are TRBV5-6 and TRBJ2-2; 10 nucleotides line up with TRBD1. CDR1 SGHDT and CDR2 YYEEEE come from the germline V gene. The CDR3 is made up of 14 amino acids. V dropped 3 bases and J dropped 5; count of bases not matched to a gene: 1. DNA of the CDR3: TGTGCCAGCAGCTGGGGACAGGGGACCGGGGAGCTGTTTTTT. Amino acids: CASSWGQGTGELFF.

This clone has only a few counts. The chain employs TRBV12-5 and TRBJ2-1, with TRBD1 matching over 11 bases. CDR3 length equals 17 residues. The V segment lost 3 bases and the J segment 7 bases; nucleotides outside the gene matches: 11. Germline-derived CDR1 and CDR2 are LGHNT and FRNRAP. CDR3 region: CASGFRGQGAPTNEQFF. DNA for the CDR3: TGTGCTAGTGGTTTCCGAGGACAGGGGGCGCCCACTAATGAGCAGTTCTTC.

This chain connects TRBV20-1 to TRBJ2-3; no clear D. Trimming removed 3 bases at V and 2 bases at J, with 3 bases between. CDR1 and CDR2 (germline): DFQATT, SNEGSKA (reference sequence). The CDR3 is 11 amino acids. CDR3 in amino acids: CSASSTDTQYF. CDR3 coding DNA: TGCAGTGCTAGCTCCACAGATACGCAGTATTTT.

The V and J genes are TRBV5-1 and TRBJ1-1; weak D call: TRBD1 (5 bases). Germline V gives CDR1 SGHRS, CDR2 YFSETQ. The CDR3 extends over 20 amino acids. Deletions cut 0 bases from V and 3 bases from J, with 27 bases between. The CDR3 DNA sequence: TGCGCCAGCAGCTTGGTTCCGGTAGCAGGGCCGTTTCTCTCGTACACTGAAGCTTTCTTT. It codes for CASSLVPVAGPFLSYTEAFF.

The rearrangement joins TRBV27 to TRBJ1-5; 9 bases align to TRBD1. Looked up from germline, CDR1 is MNHEY and CDR2 is SMNVEV (reference sequence). J lost 6 bases, V lost 2 bases, and 14 bases had no gene match. This CDR3 has 18 residues. The DNA for the CDR3 is TGTGCCAGCAGTTTAAGAGCTCCGGGACAGGGTACGAGTCAGCCCCAGCATTTT. Translated: CASSLRAPGQGTSQPQHF.

The chain carries TRBV7-9 and TRBJ2-7, with D possibly being TRBD1 (5 bases). Germline V lookup: CDR1 SEHNR, CDR2 FQNEAQ (reference sequence). V lost 2 bases, J lost 1 base, and 9 bases lay in between. The CDR3 is 14 residues long. In nucleotides, the CDR3 is TGTGCCAGCAGCTTACAGGGCGTATCCTACGAGCAGTACTTC. It codes for CASSLQGVSYEQYF.

The chain combines TRBV9 with TRBJ2-7; TRBD2 matches 11 bases. The CDR3 covers 16 residues. V gave up 0 bases and J gave up 1 base; unmatched junction bases: 3. CDR1 is SGDLS and CDR2 is YYNGEE in the germline V gene. The CDR3 DNA is TGTGCCAGCAGCGTAGCAGGGACTAGCGGTTCCTACGAGCAGTACTTC. The encoded protein is CASSVAGTSGSYEQYF. Using reference TRBV9 and TRBJ2-7 for the parts outside the CDR3, the full variable domain is DSGVTQTPKHLITATGQRVTLRCSPRSGDLSVYWYQQSLDQGLQFLIQYYNGEERAKGNILERFSAQQFPDLHSELNLSSLELGDSALYFCASSVAGTSGSYEQYFGPGTRLTVT.

The J gene is TRBJ2-7, the V gene TRBV2, with 10 bases matching TRBD1. CDR1 is SNHLY, CDR2 FYNNEI, per germline. With V trimmed by 7 bases and J by 4 bases, 10 bases remained unmatched. CDR3 length: 15 amino acids. CDR3 nucleotides: TGTGCCAGCAAAACTAGGACAGGGGGGGTTTACGAGCAGTACTTC. It translates to CASKTRTGGVYEQYF.